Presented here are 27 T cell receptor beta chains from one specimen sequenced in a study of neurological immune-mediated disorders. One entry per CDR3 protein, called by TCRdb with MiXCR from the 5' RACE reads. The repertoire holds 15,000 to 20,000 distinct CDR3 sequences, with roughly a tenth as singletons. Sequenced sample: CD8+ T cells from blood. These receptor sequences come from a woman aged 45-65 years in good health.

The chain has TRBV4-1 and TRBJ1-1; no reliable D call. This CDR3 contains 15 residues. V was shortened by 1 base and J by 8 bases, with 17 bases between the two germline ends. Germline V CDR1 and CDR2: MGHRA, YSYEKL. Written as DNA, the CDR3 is TGCGCCAGCAGCCAAGTTCTAAGAAAGACATACGAAGCTTTCTTT. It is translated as CASSQVLRKTYEAFF.

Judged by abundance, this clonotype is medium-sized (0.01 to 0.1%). In nucleotides, the CDR3 is TGCAGCGTTGAGATAGAGGGAACCTACGAGCAGTACTTC. Amino acid sequence: CSVEIEGTYEQYF. V usage is TRBV29-1 and J usage is TRBJ2-7; maybe TRBD2 (5 bases). V was clipped by 3 bases and J by 2 bases, with 11 bases between them. Germline assignment: CDR1 SQVTM and CDR2 ANQGSEA. The CDR3 contains 13 residues.

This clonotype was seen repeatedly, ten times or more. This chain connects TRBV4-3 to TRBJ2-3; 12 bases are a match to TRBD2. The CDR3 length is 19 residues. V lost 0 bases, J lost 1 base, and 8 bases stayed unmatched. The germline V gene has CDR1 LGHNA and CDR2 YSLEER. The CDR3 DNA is TGCGCCAGCAGCCAAGATTGGGGGGGACTAGCGGGCGGCACAGATACGCAGTATTTT. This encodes CASSQDWGGLAGGTDTQYF.

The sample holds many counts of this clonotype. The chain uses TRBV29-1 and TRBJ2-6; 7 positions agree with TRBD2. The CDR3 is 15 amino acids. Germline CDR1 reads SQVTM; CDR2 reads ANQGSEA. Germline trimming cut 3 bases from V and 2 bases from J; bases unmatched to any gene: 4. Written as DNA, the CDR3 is TGCAGCGTTGAGGAGCGGGGCACTGGGGCCAACGTCCTGACTTTC. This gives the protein CSVEERGTGANVLTF.

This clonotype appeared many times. CDR3 bases: TGTGCCAGCAGCGTTGGCGGGACTGAAGCTTTCTTT. It encodes CASSVGGTEAFF. The gene calls are TRBV9 and TRBJ1-1; D gene ambiguous. Trimming left V 2 bases short and J 5 bases short, with 7 bases between. This CDR3 region has 12 residues. Germline V gene sequence: CDR1 SGDLS, CDR2 YYNGEE.

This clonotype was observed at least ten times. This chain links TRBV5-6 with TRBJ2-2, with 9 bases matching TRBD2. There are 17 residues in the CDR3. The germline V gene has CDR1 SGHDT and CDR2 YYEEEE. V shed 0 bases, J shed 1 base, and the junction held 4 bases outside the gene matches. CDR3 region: CASSLALAGLNTGELFF. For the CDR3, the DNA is TGTGCCAGCAGCTTGGCCCTAGCGGGGTTGAACACCGGGGAGCTGTTTTTT.

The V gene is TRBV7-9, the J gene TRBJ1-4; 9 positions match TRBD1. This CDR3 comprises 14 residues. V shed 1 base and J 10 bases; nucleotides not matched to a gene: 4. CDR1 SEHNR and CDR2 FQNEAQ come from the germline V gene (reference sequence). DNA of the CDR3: TGTGCCAGCAGCTTAGGGACAGGGGTTGGAAAACTGTTTTTT. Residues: CASSLGTGVGKLFF.

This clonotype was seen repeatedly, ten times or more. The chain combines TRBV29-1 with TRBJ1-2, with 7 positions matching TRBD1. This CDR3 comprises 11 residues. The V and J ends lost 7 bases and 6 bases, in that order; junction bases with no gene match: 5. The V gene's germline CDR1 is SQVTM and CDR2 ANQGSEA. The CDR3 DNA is TGCAGCGAAGACAGGGCGGATGGCTACACCTTC. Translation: CSEDRADGYTF.

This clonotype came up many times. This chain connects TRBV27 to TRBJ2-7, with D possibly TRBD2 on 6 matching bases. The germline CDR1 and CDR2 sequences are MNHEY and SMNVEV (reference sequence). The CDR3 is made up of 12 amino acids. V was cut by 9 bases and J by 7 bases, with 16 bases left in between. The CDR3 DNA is TGTGCCAGTGTTAGCGGAGCGTTAGAGCAGTACTTC. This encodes CASVSGALEQYF.

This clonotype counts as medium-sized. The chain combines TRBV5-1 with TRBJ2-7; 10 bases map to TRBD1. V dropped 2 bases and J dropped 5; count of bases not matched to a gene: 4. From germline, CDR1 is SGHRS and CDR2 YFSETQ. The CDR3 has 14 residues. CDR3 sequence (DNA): TGCGCCAGCAGCTTCGAGACAGGGGGCAACGAGCAGTACTTC. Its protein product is CASSFETGGNEQYF.

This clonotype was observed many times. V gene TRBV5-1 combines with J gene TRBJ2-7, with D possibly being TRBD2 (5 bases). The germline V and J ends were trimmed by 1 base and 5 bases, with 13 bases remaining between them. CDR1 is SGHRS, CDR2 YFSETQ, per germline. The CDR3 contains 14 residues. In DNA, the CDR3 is TGCGCCAGCAGCTTGATGGCTTCCGGGGACGAGCAGTACTTC. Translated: CASSLMASGDEQYF. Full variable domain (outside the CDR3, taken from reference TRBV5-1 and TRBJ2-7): KAGVTQTPRYLIKTRGQQVTLSCSPISGHRSVSWYQQTPGQGLQFLFEYFSETQRNKGNFPGRFSGRQFSNSRSEMNVSTLELGDSALYLCASSLMASGDEQYFGPGTRLTVT.

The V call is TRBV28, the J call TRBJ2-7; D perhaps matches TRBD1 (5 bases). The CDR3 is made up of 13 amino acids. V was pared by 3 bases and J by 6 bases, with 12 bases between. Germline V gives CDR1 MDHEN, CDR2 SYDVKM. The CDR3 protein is CASSLEQGSEQYF. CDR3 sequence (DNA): TGTGCCAGCAGTTTGGAGCAGGGAAGCGAGCAGTACTTC.

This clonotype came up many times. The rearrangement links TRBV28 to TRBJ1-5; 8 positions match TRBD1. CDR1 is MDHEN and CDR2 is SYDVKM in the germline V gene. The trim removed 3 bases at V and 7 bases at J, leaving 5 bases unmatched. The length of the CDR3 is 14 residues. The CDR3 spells CASSFGQGPQPQHF. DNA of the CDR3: TGTGCCAGCAGTTTTGGACAGGGACCACAGCCCCAGCATTTT. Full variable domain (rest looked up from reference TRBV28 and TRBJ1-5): DVKVTQSSRYLVKRTGEKVFLECVQDMDHENMFWYRQDPGLGLRLIYFSYDVKMKEKGDIPEGYSVSREKKERFSLILESASTNQTSMYLCASSFGQGPQPQHFGDGTRLSIL.

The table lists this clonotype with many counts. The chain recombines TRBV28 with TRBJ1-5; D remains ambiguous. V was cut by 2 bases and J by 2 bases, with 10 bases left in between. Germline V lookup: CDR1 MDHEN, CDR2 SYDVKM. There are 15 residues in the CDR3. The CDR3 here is CASSLINAGNQPQHF. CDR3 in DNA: TGTGCCAGCAGTTTAATAAACGCGGGCAATCAGCCCCAGCATTTT.

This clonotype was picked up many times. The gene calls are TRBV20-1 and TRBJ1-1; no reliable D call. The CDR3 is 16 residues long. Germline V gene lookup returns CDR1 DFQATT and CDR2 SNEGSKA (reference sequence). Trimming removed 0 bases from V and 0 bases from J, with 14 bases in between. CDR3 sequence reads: CSARDYSRRMNTEAFF. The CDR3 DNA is TGCAGTGCTAGAGATTACAGTCGGAGAATGAACACTGAAGCTTTCTTT.

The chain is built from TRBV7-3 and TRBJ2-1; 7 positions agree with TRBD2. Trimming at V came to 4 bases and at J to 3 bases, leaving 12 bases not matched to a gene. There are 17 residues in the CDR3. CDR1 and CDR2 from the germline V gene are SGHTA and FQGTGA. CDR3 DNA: TGTGCCAGCAGCTGGGAGGGACCTCGGGACTACTACAATGAGCAGTTCTTC. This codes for CASSWEGPRDYYNEQFF.

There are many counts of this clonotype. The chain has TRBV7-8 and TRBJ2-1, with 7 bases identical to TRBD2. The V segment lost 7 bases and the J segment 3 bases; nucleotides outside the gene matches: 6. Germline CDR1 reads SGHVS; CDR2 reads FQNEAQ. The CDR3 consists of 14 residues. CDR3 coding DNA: TGTGCCAGCACCGACCTAGCGGACTACAATGAGCAGTTCTTC. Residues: CASTDLADYNEQFF.

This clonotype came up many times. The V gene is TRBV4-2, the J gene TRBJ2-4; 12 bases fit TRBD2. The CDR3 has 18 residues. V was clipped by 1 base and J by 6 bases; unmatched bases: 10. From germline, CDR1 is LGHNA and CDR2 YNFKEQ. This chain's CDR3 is CASSQVGLAGLFANIQYF. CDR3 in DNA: TGTGCCAGCAGCCAAGTGGGACTAGCGGGCCTGTTTGCAAACATTCAGTACTTC.

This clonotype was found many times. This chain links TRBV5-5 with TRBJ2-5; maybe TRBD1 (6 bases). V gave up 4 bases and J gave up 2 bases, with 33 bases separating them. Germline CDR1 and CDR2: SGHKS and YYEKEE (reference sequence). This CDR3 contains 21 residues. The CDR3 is CASSETAQGSQVVIRQETQYF. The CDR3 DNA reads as TGTGCCAGCAGCGAAACCGCCCAGGGGTCGCAAGTAGTAATCCGACAAGAGACCCAGTACTTC.

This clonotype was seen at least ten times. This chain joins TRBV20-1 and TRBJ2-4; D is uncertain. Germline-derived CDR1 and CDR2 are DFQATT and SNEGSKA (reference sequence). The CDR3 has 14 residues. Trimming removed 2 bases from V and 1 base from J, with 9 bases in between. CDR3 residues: CSARTEEAKNIQYF. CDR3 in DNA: TGCAGTGCTAGAACAGAGGAGGCCAAAAACATTCAGTACTTC.

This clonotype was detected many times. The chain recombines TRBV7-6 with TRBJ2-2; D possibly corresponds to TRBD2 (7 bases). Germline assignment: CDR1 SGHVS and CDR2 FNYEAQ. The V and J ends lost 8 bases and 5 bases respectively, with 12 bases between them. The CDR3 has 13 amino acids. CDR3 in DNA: TGTGCCAGCGGGGGGGCGGGGACCGGGGAGCTGTTTTTT. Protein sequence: CASGGAGTGELFF.

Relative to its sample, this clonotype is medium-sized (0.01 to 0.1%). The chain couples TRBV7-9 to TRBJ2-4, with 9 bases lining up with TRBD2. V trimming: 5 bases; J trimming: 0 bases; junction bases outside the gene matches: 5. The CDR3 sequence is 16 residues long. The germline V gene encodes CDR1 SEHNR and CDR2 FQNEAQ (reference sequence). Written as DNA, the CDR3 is TGTGCCAGCAGCCCGCCGGGACTAGCAGCCAAAAACATTCAGTACTTC. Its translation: CASSPPGLAAKNIQYF.

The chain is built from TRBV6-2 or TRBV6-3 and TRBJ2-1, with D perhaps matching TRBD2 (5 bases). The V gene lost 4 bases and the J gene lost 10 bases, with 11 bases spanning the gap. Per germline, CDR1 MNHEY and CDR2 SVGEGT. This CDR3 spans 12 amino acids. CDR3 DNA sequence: TGTGCCAGCAGTTGGACTCGGCTGGAGCAGTTCTTC. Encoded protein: CASSWTRLEQFF.

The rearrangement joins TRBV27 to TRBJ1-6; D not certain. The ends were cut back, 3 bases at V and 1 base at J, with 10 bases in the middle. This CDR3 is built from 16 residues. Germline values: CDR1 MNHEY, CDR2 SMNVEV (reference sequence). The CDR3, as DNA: TGTGCCAGCAGTTTGGAGACAAGGTCCTATAATTCACCCCTCCACTTT. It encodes CASSLETRSYNSPLHF.

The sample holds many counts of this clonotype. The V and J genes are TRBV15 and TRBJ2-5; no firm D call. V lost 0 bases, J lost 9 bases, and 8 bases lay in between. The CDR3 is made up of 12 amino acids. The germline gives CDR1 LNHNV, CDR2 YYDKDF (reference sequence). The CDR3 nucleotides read TGTGCCACCAGCAGAGACCTTTTGTCCCAGTACTTC. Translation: CATSRDLLSQYF.

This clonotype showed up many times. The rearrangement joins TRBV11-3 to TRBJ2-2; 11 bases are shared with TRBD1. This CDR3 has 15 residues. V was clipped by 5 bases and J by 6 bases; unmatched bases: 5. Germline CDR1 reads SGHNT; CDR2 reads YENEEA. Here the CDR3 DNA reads TGTGCCAGCAGCGCCGGACAGGGGGCCGCCGGGGAGCTGTTTTTT. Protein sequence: CASSAGQGAAGELFF.

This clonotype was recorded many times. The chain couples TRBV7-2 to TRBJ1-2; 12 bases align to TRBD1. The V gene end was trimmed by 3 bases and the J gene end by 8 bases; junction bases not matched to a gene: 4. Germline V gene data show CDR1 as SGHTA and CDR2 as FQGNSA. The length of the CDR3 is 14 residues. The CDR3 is CASSLGQGAHGYTF. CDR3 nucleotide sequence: TGTGCCAGCAGCTTGGGACAGGGGGCGCACGGCTACACCTTC.